This entry lists 16 T cell receptor beta chains sequenced from one sample in a study of blood T cells in healthy people across ages. Sample-barcoded 5' priming and a J-beta primer mix drove a second PCR of roughly 6 to 12 cycles. TCRdb redid the calling of the 5' RACE reads with MiXCR, one entry per CDR3 protein. The sample holds 1,100,000 or so distinct CDR3 sequences; 40% to 50% are singletons and the top ten take approximately 17%. Sequenced: blood. These receptors originate from a woman aged 55-69 years in good health.

This clonotype was counted a few times. The chain is built from TRBV24-1 and TRBJ2-3, with TRBD1 as a possible D gene (6 bases). Trimming cost V 3 bases and J 0 bases, with 15 bases left between them. This CDR3 region has 17 residues. Germline V gives CDR1 KGHDR, CDR2 SFDVKD. CDR3 DNA sequence: TGTGCCACCAGTGATACCCGGACAGTATCTAGCACAGATACGCAGTATTTT. Residues: CATSDTRTVSSTDTQYF.

This clonotype was seen only a few times. The chain links TRBV12-3 or TRBV12-4 to TRBJ1-2; 9 bases are shared with TRBD1. The V and J ends lost 5 bases and 8 bases, in that order; junction bases with no gene match: 6. The CDR3 totals 13 residues. DNA for the CDR3: TGTGCCAGCAGTGCCTACAGGGGGCAAGGCTACACCTTC. It specifies CASSAYRGQGYTF.

V gene TRBV6-5 combines with J gene TRBJ2-3, with a tentative D call TRBD2 (6 bases). V gave up 4 bases and J gave up 2 bases, with 13 bases separating them. The CDR3 covers 15 residues. Germline V gene data show CDR1 as MNHEY and CDR2 as SVGAGI. The CDR3 is CASSSVGLNTDTQYF. In nucleotides, the CDR3 is TGTGCCAGCAGTTCTGTGGGACTGAACACAGATACGCAGTATTTT.

The gene calls are TRBV4-1 and TRBJ2-5, with TRBD1 matching 10 bases. Trimming removed 0 bases from V and 5 bases from J; junction bases left unmatched: 6. Germline CDR1 and CDR2: MGHRA and YSYEKL. The CDR3 has 16 residues. Here the CDR3 reads CASSQDGTGVWETQYF. The CDR3 DNA sequence: TGCGCCAGCAGCCAAGACGGGACAGGGGTATGGGAGACCCAGTACTTC.

V is TRBV12-3 or TRBV12-4 and J is TRBJ2-1; D is ambiguous. The CDR3 contains 14 residues. V shed 6 bases and J shed 2 bases, with 11 bases lying between them. The CDR3 DNA reads as TGTGCCAGCAGGCTACCAAACCCCTACAATGAGCAGTTCTTC. Its protein is CASRLPNPYNEQFF.

The chain has TRBV7-8 and TRBJ2-2, with a tentative D call TRBD2 (7 bases). The CDR3 covers 17 residues. Per the germline V gene, CDR1 is SGHVS and CDR2 is FQNEAQ. V dropped 5 bases and J dropped 3 bases, with 19 bases sitting between them. This CDR3 is CASSPKGGGSHTGELFF. The DNA for the CDR3 is TGTGCCAGCAGCCCTAAGGGGGGAGGGTCGCACACCGGGGAGCTGTTTTTT.

J is TRBJ1-5 and V is TRBV6-6; 8 nucleotides align to TRBD1. This CDR3 contains 16 residues. Looked up from germline, CDR1 is MNHNY and CDR2 is SVGAGI (reference sequence). The J segment lost 2 bases and the V segment lost 5 bases, leaving 8 bases of the junction unmatched. Here the CDR3 reads CASSQPTGGGNQPQHF. The DNA for the CDR3 is TGTGCCAGCAGTCAACCTACAGGGGGAGGCAATCAGCCCCAGCATTTT.

This clonotype turned up a few times. This chain connects TRBV6-2 or TRBV6-3 to TRBJ1-6, with TRBD1 matching 7 bases. The germline CDR1 and CDR2 sequences are MNHEY and SVGEGT. This CDR3 comprises 16 residues. Losses at the gene ends were 5 bases for V and 6 bases for J; bases not matched to a gene: 10. For the CDR3, the DNA is TGTGCCAGCAGTGCCCTCGTGGACAGGCCTAATTCACCCCTCCACTTT. Its protein is CASSALVDRPNSPLHF.

In this sample, this clonotype turned up a few times. The chain has TRBV27 and TRBJ2-3; 7 bases align to TRBD1. The V segment lost 7 bases and the J segment 0 bases; nucleotides outside the gene matches: 4. Germline values: CDR1 MNHEY, CDR2 SMNVEV (reference sequence). The CDR3 extends over 14 amino acids. CDR3 sequence: CASTDRDSTDTQYF. CDR3 DNA sequence: TGTGCCAGCACCGACAGGGACAGCACAGATACGCAGTATTTT.

This rearrangement joins TRBV3-1 to TRBJ1-1, with TRBD1 as a possible D gene (6 bases). This CDR3 has 15 amino acids. Trimming removed 6 bases from V and 2 bases from J, with 16 bases in between. Germline CDR1 reads LGHDT; CDR2 reads YNNKEL (reference sequence). The CDR3 reads CASSTTGSSNTEAFF. CDR3 in DNA: TGTGCCAGCAGTACTACAGGGAGCTCCAACACTGAAGCTTTCTTT.

Worth noting for this clonotype: At one end the junction does not follow the germline gene, possibly because of a read error. This chain joins TRBV29-1 and TRBJ2-2; D assignment may be TRBD1 or TRBD2 (5 bases each). Germline CDR1 and CDR2: SQVTM and ANQGSEA. The CDR3 spans 13 residues. Written as DNA, the CDR3 is TGCAGCGTTGGGGTTTCGGACACCGGGGAGTTGTTTTTT. Amino acid sequence: CSVGVSDTGELFF.

The CDR3 DNA follows: TGCAGCGTTGTGTTGGGCGGGGAGCTGTTTTTT. Translating it yields CSVVLGGELFF. The chain combines TRBV29-1 with TRBJ2-2; no firm D call. Germline CDR1 is SQVTM and CDR2 is ANQGSEA. Between the trimmed V and J ends, which lost 4 bases and 7 bases, there was a span of 7 bases. The CDR3 runs to 11 residues.

This clonotype was seen a handful of times. The rearrangement joins TRBV4-1 to TRBJ1-4, with D possibly matching TRBD1 (5 bases). This CDR3 has 14 residues. Trimming took off 4 bases at V and 8 bases at J, with 14 bases between the two ends. Germline loops: CDR1 MGHRA, CDR2 YSYEKL. CDR3 sequence (DNA): TGCGCCAGCAGCCGTCCAACGGGGCGAGAAAAACTGTTTTTT. Translating gives CASSRPTGREKLFF.

The V and J genes are TRBV6-1 and TRBJ1-5; D is uncertain. Looked up from germline, CDR1 is MNHNS and CDR2 is SASEGT. The CDR3 consists of 10 residues. With 4 bases removed from V and 9 bases from J, the gap between germline ends came to 4 bases. CDR3 amino acids: CASSAWPQHF. In DNA, the CDR3 is TGTGCCAGCAGTGCTTGGCCCCAGCATTTT.

The chain employs TRBV11-3 and TRBJ2-7; the match to TRBD2 covers 10 bases. Trimming cost V 3 bases and J 7 bases; bases outside gene matches: 9. The CDR3 totals 15 residues. Per germline, CDR1 SGHNT and CDR2 YENEEA. CDR3 in DNA: TGTGCCAGCAGCTTTGGAGCGGGAGGGCCTAAAGAGCAGTACTTC. Translating it yields CASSFGAGGPKEQYF.

Remarks on this clonotype: Sequence at one end of the junction differs from germline and may be a read error. The V call is TRBV5-1, the J call TRBJ2-7; D unclear. This CDR3 is 14 amino acids long. Germline V lookup: CDR1 SGHRS, CDR2 YFSETQ. CDR3 nucleotide sequence: TGCGCCAGCAGCTTGGGGACGGTCTCCTACGAGCGGTACTTC. This gives the protein CASSLGTVSYERYF.